This TCR beta chain was observed in a study of cytomegalovirus exposure and HLA in healthy donors. Remarks on this clone: The antigen remains undetermined.

Regarding the study as a whole: In a later analysis, HLA-associated TCR beta chains were more clonally expanded than equally common others.

PCR involved 60 Vbeta and 13 Jbeta primers. The table came from immunoSEQ multiplex PCR; TCRdb's copy has only in-frame clones and leaves some out. The table has over 100,000 clones, around 63% seen once; the top ten hold approximately 9.1%. The CDR3 runs 15 residues. The germline CDR1 and CDR2 sequences are MDHEN and SYDVKM. Trimming cost V 6 bases and J 4 bases; bases outside gene matches: 9. Source material: PBMCs. This chain uses TRBV28 with TRBJ1-5, with 7 bases that match TRBD1. This receptor was obtained from a man aged 40-55 years in good health and CMV-seropositive. CDR3 residues: CASSLPGQANQPQHF. The CDR3 DNA reads as TGTGCCAGCAGCCTCCCCGGACAGGCAAATCAGCCCCAGCATTTT.